These T cell receptor beta chains were read from a single sample in a study of shared clonotypes between healthy human individuals. Assay used: immunoSEQ multiplex PCR; TCRdb lists only in-frame clones, some missing. Here the sample spans roughly 2.1 million clones, under 95% being singletons. Sample: naive CD8+ T cells from PBMCs. The receptors originated from a young man in good health. Some clones in this sample may be carry-over from other donors' samples. The CDR3 runs from the conserved cysteine through the conserved F or W. Fields, in order: clone size, D gene, V gene, J gene, CDR3 length, CDR3 protein, CDR3 DNA. The D gene is left open where the match is weak. Some rows have no size entry. The others give once, few or many, or a class for an expanded clone.

>.|TRBD2|TRBV10-2|TRBJ2-5|15
CASSPGLAGWETQYF
TGCGCCAGCAGCCCGGGACTAGCGGGCTGGGAGACCCAGTACTTC
>.|TRBD2|TRBV5-1|TRBJ2-7|14
CASSLASGFYEQYF
TGCGCCAGCAGCTTGGCTAGCGGGTTCTACGAGCAGTACTTC
>.|.|TRBV4-1|TRBJ1-4|17
CASSQRGQQLTNEKLFF
TGCGCCAGCAGCCAACGCGGACAGCAGCTAACTAATGAAAAACTGTTTTTT
>.|.|TRBV15|TRBJ1-1|15
CATSGRDGLNTEAFF
TGTGCCACCAGCGGGCGGGACGGTCTAAACACTGAAGCTTTCTTT
>.|TRBD1|TRBV27|TRBJ1-2|14
CASKTPGQSYGYTF
TGTGCCAGCAAAACACCGGGACAGAGCTATGGCTACACCTTC
>.|.|TRBV29-1|TRBJ1-2|13
CSVDSLTGYGYTF
TGCAGCGTTGATAGCCTTACGGGCTATGGCTACACCTTC
>.|.|TRBV28|TRBJ2-5|14
CASSLPTREETQYF
TGTGCCAGCAGTCTACCGACGAGAGAGGAGACCCAGTACTTC
>.|TRBD1|TRBV6-1|TRBJ2-7|15
CASPEDGTVSYEQYF
TGTGCCAGCCCCGAGGACGGGACAGTCTCCTACGAGCAGTACTTC
>.|.|TRBV5-8|TRBJ1-5|14
CASSFWGNDQPQHF
TGTGCCAGCAGCTTTTGGGGGAACGATCAGCCCCAGCATTTT
>.|TRBD1|TRBV13|TRBJ2-1|17
CASSSLDRGVAYNEQFF
TGTGCCAGCAGCAGCCTGGACAGGGGAGTAGCCTACAATGAGCAGTTCTTC
>.|.|TRBV7-6|TRBJ2-7|12
CASSTPNYEQYF
TGTGCCAGCAGCACCCCAAACTACGAGCAGTACTTC
>.|TRBD1|TRBV11-2|TRBJ1-2|14
CASSLGATGGGYTF
TGTGCCAGCAGCTTAGGGGCGACAGGGGGTGGCTACACCTTC
>.|.|TRBV7-8|TRBJ2-7|14
CASSNRDGTYEQYF
TGTGCCAGCAGCAACCGGGACGGTACCTACGAGCAGTACTTC
>.|.|TRBV5-6|TRBJ1-3|15
CASSGWRPTGNTIYF
TGTGCCAGCAGCGGGTGGAGACCGACTGGAAACACCATATATTTT
>.|.|TRBV28|TRBJ2-7|14
CASSLERYSYEQYF
TGTGCCAGCAGTTTGGAACGGTACTCCTACGAGCAGTACTTC
>.|.|TRBV18|TRBJ1-1|12
CASSPRGGEAFF
TGTGCCAGCTCACCAAGAGGGGGAGAAGCTTTCTTT
>.|.|TRBV9|TRBJ2-5|12
CASSGRQETQYF
TGTGCCAGCAGCGGAAGACAAGAGACCCAGTACTTC
>once|.|TRBV4-1|TRBJ2-3|15
CASNDPALSTDTQYF
TGCGCCAGCAACGACCCGGCGCTTAGCACAGATACGCAGTATTTT
>.|.|TRBV10-2|TRBJ2-5|14
CASTKMAAAETQYF
TGCGCCAGCACTAAGATGGCGGCAGCAGAGACCCAGTACTTC
>.|.|TRBV10-2|TRBJ2-5|12
CASSDFQETQYF
TGCGCCAGCAGTGACTTCCAAGAGACCCAGTACTTC
>.|TRBD2|TRBV5-1|TRBJ2-3|14
CASSWREGADTQYF
TGCGCCAGCAGCTGGCGGGAGGGCGCAGATACGCAGTATTTT
>.|.|TRBV27|TRBJ2-2|13
CASSFPNTGELFF
TGTGCCAGCAGTTTTCCGAACACCGGGGAGCTGTTTTTT
>once|TRBD1|TRBV15|TRBJ2-1|12
CATLGQSNEQFF
TGTGCCACTTTGGGACAGAGCAATGAGCAGTTCTTC
>.|.|TRBV27|TRBJ2-5|15
CASSYLGGPQETQYF
TGTGCCAGCAGTTACCTTGGGGGTCCCCAAGAGACCCAGTACTTC
>.|.|TRBV29-1|TRBJ2-7|12
CSVRDKPYEQHF
TGCAGCGTCCGGGACAAGCCCTACGAGCAGCACTTC
>.|TRBD1|TRBV29-1|TRBJ1-2|14
CSVEGQGFSHGYTF
TGCAGCGTTGAGGGACAGGGATTCTCCCATGGCTACACCTTC
>once|.|TRBV27|TRBJ1-5|12
CASQGGNQPQHF
TGTGCCAGCCAGGGCGGAAATCAGCCCCAGCATTTT
>few|TRBD1|TRBV29-1|TRBJ1-1|14
CSAAGTEFNTEAFF
TGCAGCGCAGCCGGGACAGAGTTTAACACTGAAGCTTTCTTT
>.|.|TRBV27|TRBJ2-1|15
CASRKDPSSYNEQFF
TGTGCCAGCAGAAAGGATCCGAGCTCCTACAATGAGCAGTTCTTC
>.|TRBD2|TRBV27|TRBJ2-7|15
CASSLYGGLRYEQYF
TGTGCCAGCAGTTTATACGGGGGGTTAAGGTACGAGCAGTACTTC
>few|.|TRBV7-9|TRBJ1-2|13
CASSGAGTYGYTF
TGTGCCAGCAGTGGTGCTGGGACCTATGGCTACACCTTC
>.|.|TRBV7-2|TRBJ2-2|12
CASYAGPGELFF
TGTGCCAGCTACGCAGGGCCCGGGGAGCTGTTTTTT
>.|.|TRBV27|TRBJ1-5|15
CASSPGPRSNQPQHF
TGTGCCAGCAGTCCGGGACCCCGGAGCAATCAGCCCCAGCATTTT
>.|TRBD1|TRBV2|TRBJ2-7|14
CASREQGVHYEQYF
TGTGCCAGCAGGGAACAGGGGGTGCACTACGAGCAGTACTTC
>.|TRBD2|TRBV29-1|TRBJ2-7|14
CSVGGDGRTYEQYF
TGCAGCGTTGGGGGAGACGGGAGGACCTACGAGCAGTACTTC
>.|.|TRBV27|TRBJ1-4|13
CASSFLDQEKLFF
TGTGCCAGCAGTTTTTTGGATCAAGAAAAACTGTTTTTT
>once|TRBD1|TRBV11-3|TRBJ2-7|15
CASSLGRDRAYEQYF
TGTGCCAGCAGCTTAGGCCGGGACAGGGCCTACGAGCAGTACTTC
>.|.|TRBV5-4|TRBJ2-1|12
CASSLDYNEQFF
TGTGCCAGCAGCCTTGACTACAATGAGCAGTTCTTC
>.|TRBD2|TRBV5-4|TRBJ2-4|16
CASSYRLARVKNIQYF
TGTGCCAGCAGTTATAGACTAGCTCGAGTCAAAAACATTCAGTACTTC
>.|.|TRBV7-3|TRBJ2-5|15
CASSLGLTDFSGQYF
TGTGCCAGCAGCTTAGGATTGACAGACTTCTCAGGCCAGTACTTC
>.|TRBD1|TRBV5-1|TRBJ2-7|16
CASRPRPGTGSYEQYF
TGCGCCAGCAGACCTCGTCCCGGGACAGGGTCCTACGAGCAGTACTTC
>.|TRBD2|TRBV7-8|TRBJ2-7|17
CASSPLSFSGSVEEQYF
TGTGCCAGCAGCCCCCTGTCTTTTAGCGGGAGTGTAGAAGAGCAGTACTTC
>.|TRBD1|TRBV7-9|TRBJ2-5|15
CASSPRDRGQETQYF
TGTGCCAGCAGCCCTCGGGACAGGGGCCAAGAGACCCAGTACTTC
>once|.|TRBV15|TRBJ2-1|13
CATSRASPNEQFF
TGTGCCACCAGCAGAGCGAGTCCCAATGAGCAGTTCTTC
>.|TRBD1|TRBV7-9|TRBJ2-7|13
CASSLNRGYEQYF
TGTGCCAGCAGCTTAAACAGGGGTTACGAGCAGTACTTC
>.|TRBD2|TRBV6-6|TRBJ2-2|15
CASNSAGSNTGELFF
TGTGCCAGCAACTCAGCGGGATCGAACACCGGGGAGCTGTTTTTT
>.|.|TRBV28|TRBJ2-7|14
CASSLRGNSYEQYF
TGTGCCAGCAGTTTAAGAGGGAACTCCTACGAGCAGTACTTC
>.|.|TRBV5-1|TRBJ1-2|14
CASSLVGVGYGYTF
TGCGCCAGCAGCTTAGTCGGGGTTGGCTATGGCTACACCTTC
>.|.|TRBV19|TRBJ2-7|18
CASSIDLSGTPDPHEQYF
TGTGCCAGTAGTATAGACCTCTCCGGGACACCGGACCCCCACGAGCAGTACTTC
>.|.|TRBV6-5|TRBJ2-5|13
CASSPLNQETQYF
TGTGCCAGCAGTCCCCTTAACCAAGAGACCCAGTACTTC
>.|.|TRBV9|TRBJ2-1|17
CASSPALVADPYNEQFF
TGTGCCAGCAGCCCCGCCCTTGTGGCGGACCCCTACAATGAGCAGTTCTTC
>.|.|TRBV7-8|TRBJ2-5|15
CASSLVGSREETQYF
TGTGCCAGCAGCTTAGTTGGTAGCCGGGAAGAGACCCAGTACTTC
>.|TRBD1|TRBV6-1|TRBJ1-2|15
CASSEQGAELYGYTF
TGTGCCAGCAGTGAACAGGGGGCGGAACTCTATGGCTACACCTTC
>once|TRBD1|TRBV7-3|TRBJ2-2|15
CASSPEGQQTGELFF
TGTGCCAGCAGCCCTGAGGGACAGCAAACCGGGGAGCTGTTTTTT
>.|.|TRBV7-9|TRBJ2-5|15
CASSPPGRLLETQYF
TGTGCCAGCAGCCCCCCGGGCAGGCTTCTGGAGACCCAGTACTTC
>.|TRBD1|TRBV5-6|TRBJ1-1|16
CASSLGHQGAYTEAFF
TGTGCCAGCAGCTTGGGACATCAGGGGGCGTACACTGAAGCTTTCTTT